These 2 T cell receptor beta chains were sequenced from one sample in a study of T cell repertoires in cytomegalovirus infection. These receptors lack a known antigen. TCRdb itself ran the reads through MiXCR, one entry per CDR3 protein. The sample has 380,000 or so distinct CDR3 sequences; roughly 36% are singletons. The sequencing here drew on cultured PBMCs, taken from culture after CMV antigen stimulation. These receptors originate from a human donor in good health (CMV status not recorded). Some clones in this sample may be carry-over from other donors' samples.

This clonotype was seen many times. The CDR3 region has the DNA TGTGCCAGCAGACGGGTAAATTTCGCCACTGAAGCTTTCTTT. This translates into CASRRVNFATEAFF. The chain has TRBV7-2 and TRBJ1-1, with unresolved D. Germline CDR1 and CDR2: SGHTA and FQGNSA. CDR3 length: 14 amino acids. V lost 6 bases and J 4 bases, leaving 15 bases between the germline ends.

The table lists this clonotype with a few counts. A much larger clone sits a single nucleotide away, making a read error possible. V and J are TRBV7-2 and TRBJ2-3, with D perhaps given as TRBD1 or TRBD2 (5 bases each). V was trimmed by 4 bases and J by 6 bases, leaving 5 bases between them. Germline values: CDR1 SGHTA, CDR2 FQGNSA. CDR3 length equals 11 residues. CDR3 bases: TGTGCCAGCAGCTGGGGGGATACGCAGTATTTT. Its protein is CASSWGDTQYF.